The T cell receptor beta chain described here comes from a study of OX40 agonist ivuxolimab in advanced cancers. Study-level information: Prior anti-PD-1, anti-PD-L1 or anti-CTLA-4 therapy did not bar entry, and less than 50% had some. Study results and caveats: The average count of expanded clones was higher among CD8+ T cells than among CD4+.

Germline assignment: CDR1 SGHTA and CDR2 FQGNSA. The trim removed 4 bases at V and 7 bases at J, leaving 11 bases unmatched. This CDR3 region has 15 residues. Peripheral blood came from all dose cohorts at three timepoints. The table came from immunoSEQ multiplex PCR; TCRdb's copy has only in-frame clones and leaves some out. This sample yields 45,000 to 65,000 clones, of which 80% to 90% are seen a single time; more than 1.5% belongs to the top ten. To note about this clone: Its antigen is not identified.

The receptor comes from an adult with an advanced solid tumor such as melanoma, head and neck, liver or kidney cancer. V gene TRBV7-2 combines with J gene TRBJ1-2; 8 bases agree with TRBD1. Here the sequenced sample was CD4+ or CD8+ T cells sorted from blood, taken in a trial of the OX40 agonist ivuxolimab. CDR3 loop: CASSWDRSQPGGYTF. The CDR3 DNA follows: TGTGCCAGCAGCTGGGACAGGTCCCAACCTGGTGGCTACACCTTC.